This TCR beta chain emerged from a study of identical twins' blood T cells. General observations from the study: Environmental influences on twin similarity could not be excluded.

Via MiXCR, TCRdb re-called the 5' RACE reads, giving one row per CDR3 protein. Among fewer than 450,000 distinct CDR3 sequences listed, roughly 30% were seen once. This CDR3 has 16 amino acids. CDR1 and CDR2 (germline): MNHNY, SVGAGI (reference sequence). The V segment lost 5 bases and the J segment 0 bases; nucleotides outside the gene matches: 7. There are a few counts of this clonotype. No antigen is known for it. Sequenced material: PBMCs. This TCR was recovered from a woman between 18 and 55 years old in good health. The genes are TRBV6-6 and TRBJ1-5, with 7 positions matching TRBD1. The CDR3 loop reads CASSAGGTYSNQPQHF. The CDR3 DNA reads TGTGCCAGCAGTGCAGGGGGAACCTATAGCAATCAGCCCCAGCATTTT.